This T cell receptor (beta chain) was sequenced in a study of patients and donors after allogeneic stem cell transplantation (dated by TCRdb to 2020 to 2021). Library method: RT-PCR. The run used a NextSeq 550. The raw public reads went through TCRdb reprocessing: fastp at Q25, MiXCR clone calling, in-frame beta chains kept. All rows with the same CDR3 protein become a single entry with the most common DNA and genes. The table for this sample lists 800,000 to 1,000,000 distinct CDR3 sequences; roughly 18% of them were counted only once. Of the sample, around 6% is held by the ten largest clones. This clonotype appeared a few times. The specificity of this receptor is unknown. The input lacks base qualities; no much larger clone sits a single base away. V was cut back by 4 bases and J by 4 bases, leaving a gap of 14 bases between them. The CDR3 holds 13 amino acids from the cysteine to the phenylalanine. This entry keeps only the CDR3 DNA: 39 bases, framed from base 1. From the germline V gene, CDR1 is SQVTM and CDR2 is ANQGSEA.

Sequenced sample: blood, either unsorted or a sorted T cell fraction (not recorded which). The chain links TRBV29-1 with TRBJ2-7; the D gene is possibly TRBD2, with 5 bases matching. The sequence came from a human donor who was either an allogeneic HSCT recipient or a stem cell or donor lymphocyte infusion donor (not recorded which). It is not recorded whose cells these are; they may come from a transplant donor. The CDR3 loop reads CSVAPGSPYEQYF. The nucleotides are TGCAGCGTTGCCCCGGGGAGCCCTTACGAGCAGTACTTC.